This TCR beta chain was captured in a study of cytomegalovirus exposure and HLA in healthy donors. Background on the study: Among about 200 million T cells, an earlier analysis found 117 million unique TCR beta sequences. Membership in the Caucasian-associated ancestry cluster was found for approximately 85% of approximately 400 genotyped donors.

In the PCR, 60 Vbeta and 13 Jbeta primers were used. This table comes from immunoSEQ multiplex PCR, and its TCRdb copy is limited to in-frame clones, with some not included. Here the sample spans about 140,000 clones, around 77% being singletons. Looked up from germline, CDR1 is SGHTA and CDR2 is FQGNSA. This CDR3 comprises 13 residues. V shed 1 base and J 12 bases; nucleotides not matched to a gene: 8. Material: PBMCs. The gene calls are TRBV7-2 and TRBJ2-7; 8 bases fit TRBD1. The clonotype originates from a woman between 45 and 60 years old in good health and CMV-seronegative. In DNA, the CDR3 is TGTGCCAGCAGCTTAGTCAGTCAGGGGGCTTTGTACTTC. Translation: CASSLVSQGALYF.